One sample yielded the 22 T cell receptor beta chains listed below, sequenced in a study of blood T cell repertoires in COVID-19. The method was immunoSEQ multiplex PCR; TCRdb's version includes in-frame clones alone and lacks a portion of them. The sample contains 470,000 or so clones, over 75% of which appear only once. Sequencing input: peripheral blood. These receptors originate from a human donor in a cohort sampled during active COVID-19.

The gene calls are TRBV19 and TRBJ2-5; 9 bases are shared with TRBD1. The germline V gene has CDR1 LNHDA and CDR2 SQIVND (reference sequence). V trimming: 0 bases; J trimming: 2 bases; junction bases outside the gene matches: 1. This CDR3 has 15 residues. The CDR3: CASSIDGTGQETQYF. CDR3 bases: TGTGCCAGTAGTATAGACGGGACAGGGCAAGAGACCCAGTACTTC. The whole variable domain, filled in from reference TRBV19 and TRBJ2-5, reads DGGITQSPKYLFRKEGQNVTLSCEQNLNHDAMYWYRQDPGQGLRLIYYSQIVNDFQKGDIAEGYSVSREKKESFPLTVTSAQKNPTAFYLCASSIDGTGQETQYFGPGTRLLVL.

V and J are TRBV5-6 and TRBJ1-2; 7 bases are a match to TRBD1. CDR1 is SGHDT, CDR2 YYEEEE, per germline. V shed 3 bases and J 6 bases; nucleotides not matched to a gene: 5. The CDR3 spans 13 residues. CDR3 DNA: TGTGCCAGCAGCTCAAGGGACAGCGATGGCTACACCTTC. Its protein is CASSSRDSDGYTF.

The genes are TRBV2 and TRBJ2-7; weak D call: TRBD2 (6 bases). Per the germline V gene, CDR1 is SNHLY and CDR2 is FYNNEI. The CDR3 contains 14 residues. Trimming cost V 5 bases and J 2 bases, with 13 bases left between them. CDR3 region: CASSRRGGPYEQYF. The CDR3 DNA follows: TGTGCCAGCAGTCGAAGGGGAGGTCCCTACGAGCAGTACTTC.

The chain is built from TRBV15 and TRBJ2-2; D might be TRBD1 (5 bases). V lost 2 bases to trimming and J lost 3 bases, with 7 bases between them. Germline V gives CDR1 LNHNV, CDR2 YYDKDF (reference sequence). This CDR3 spans 14 amino acids. DNA of the CDR3: TGTGCCACCAGCAGACAACAGGACACCGGGGAGCTGTTTTTT. This codes for CATSRQQDTGELFF.

The CDR3 DNA sequence: TGTGCCAGTAGTATCGTAAGCGGGGTCGGGGAGCTGTTTTTT. Its protein product is CASSIVSGVGELFF. The J gene is TRBJ2-2, the V gene TRBV19; TRBD2 aligns across 7 bases. CDR3 length equals 14 residues. Germline V gives CDR1 LNHDA, CDR2 SQIVND (reference sequence). With 3 bases clipped from V and 7 bases from J, the junction kept 5 bases outside the gene matches.

The chain carries TRBV19 and TRBJ2-1, with TRBD1 as a possible D gene (5 bases). V gave up 4 bases and J gave up 8 bases, with 12 bases separating them. The CDR3 extends over 13 amino acids. From germline, CDR1 is LNHDA and CDR2 SQIVND (reference sequence). The CDR3 is CASSTQGWDEQFF. Here the CDR3 DNA reads TGTGCCAGTAGTACTCAGGGATGGGATGAGCAGTTCTTC.

The rearrangement links TRBV28 to TRBJ2-5, with 9 bases aligning to TRBD1. The trim removed 4 bases at V and 4 bases at J, leaving 7 bases unmatched. The CDR3 is 15 residues long. CDR1 MDHEN and CDR2 SYDVKM come from the germline V gene. CDR3 in DNA: TGTGCCAGCAGTTCACCCGAGACAGGGGGAGAGACCCAGTACTTC. Translation: CASSSPETGGETQYF.

The chain recombines TRBV5-1 with TRBJ1-3, with 8 bases identical to TRBD1. V shed 2 bases and J 0 bases; nucleotides not matched to a gene: 10. The germline CDR1 and CDR2 sequences are SGHRS and YFSETQ. The length of the CDR3 is 18 residues. CDR3: CASSLGGQGPRSGNTIYF. DNA for the CDR3: TGCGCCAGCAGCTTAGGAGGACAGGGACCTCGCTCTGGAAACACCATATATTTT.

This CDR3 is CASSSLGQGRGYEQYF. The CDR3 DNA sequence: TGTGCCAGCAGTTCTCTTGGACAGGGCCGAGGTTACGAGCAGTACTTC. The rearrangement joins TRBV27 to TRBJ2-7; 8 bases match TRBD1. V shed 4 bases and J 4 bases; nucleotides not matched to a gene: 12. Looked up from germline, CDR1 is MNHEY and CDR2 is SMNVEV (reference sequence). The CDR3 consists of 16 residues.

The V gene is TRBV7-9, the J gene TRBJ2-6; D unresolved. V was clipped by 6 bases and J by 4 bases, with 10 bases between them. The germline V gene has CDR1 SEHNR and CDR2 FQNEAQ (reference sequence). There are 14 residues in the CDR3. CDR3 DNA sequence: TGTGCCAGCAGTGAGTGGGCAGGGGCCAACGTCCTGACTTTC. The encoded protein is CASSEWAGANVLTF.

Written as DNA, the CDR3 is TGTGCCACCAGCAGAGATCGTCGAGGTACGCAGTATTTT. This gives the protein CATSRDRRGTQYF. The gene calls are TRBV15 and TRBJ2-3; D unclear. V shed 0 bases and J shed 8 bases, with 9 bases lying between them. CDR1 and CDR2 from the germline V gene are LNHNV and YYDKDF (reference sequence). This CDR3 spans 13 amino acids. The full variable domain, in which reference TRBV15 and TRBJ2-3 provide the parts outside the CDR3, is DAMVIQNPRYQVTQFGKPVTLSCSQTLNHNVMYWYQQKSSQAPKLLFHYYDKDFNNEADTPDNFQSRRPNTSFCFLDIRSPGLGDTAMYLCATSRDRRGTQYFGPGTRLTVL.

This chain links TRBV5-4 with TRBJ2-1, with D uncertain. Looked up from germline, CDR1 is SGHNT and CDR2 is YYREEE (reference sequence). This CDR3 is 15 amino acids long. Trimming stripped 3 bases from V and 6 bases from J, with 16 bases between. The CDR3 sequence is CASSSQIIDANEQFF. CDR3 bases: TGTGCCAGCAGCTCGCAGATCATTGATGCCAATGAGCAGTTCTTC.

The chain joins TRBV11-3 to TRBJ2-1, with 8 bases lining up with TRBD2. Germline V CDR1 and CDR2: SGHNT, YENEEA. Losses at the gene ends were 3 bases for V and 8 bases for J; bases not matched to a gene: 3. This CDR3 contains 13 residues. This chain's CDR3 is CASSFRGGDEQFF. Here the CDR3 DNA reads TGTGCCAGCAGCTTCCGGGGGGGCGATGAGCAGTTCTTC.

The rearrangement links TRBV11-2 to TRBJ2-2, with D tentatively TRBD2 (6 bases). Between the trimmed V and J ends, which lost 0 bases and 0 bases, there was a span of 11 bases. Germline loops: CDR1 SGHAT, CDR2 FQNNGV. The CDR3 length is 17 residues. CDR3 residues: CASSLERAGSNTGELFF. The CDR3 region has the DNA TGTGCCAGCAGCTTAGAGCGGGCGGGATCGAACACCGGGGAGCTGTTTTTT.

V gene TRBV6-6 combines with J gene TRBJ1-6; no definite D call. V lost 7 bases and J 10 bases, leaving 17 bases between the germline ends. Germline lookup yields CDR1 MNHNY and CDR2 SVGAGI (reference sequence). The CDR3 contains 14 residues. The CDR3, as DNA: TGTGCCAGCACCCACAACCCAATGAACTCACCCCTCCACTTT. Translating gives CASTHNPMNSPLHF.

The chain recombines TRBV7-3 with TRBJ2-5, with 10 bases aligning to TRBD2. Trimming took 6 bases from V and 2 from J; bases not matched to a gene: 6. The CDR3 runs 15 residues. Germline V gene data show CDR1 as SGHTA and CDR2 as FQGTGA. In DNA form, the CDR3 reads TGTGCCAGCAGATTAGCGGGGGGAACTCAAGAGACCCAGTACTTC. It encodes CASRLAGGTQETQYF.

The V gene is TRBV6-2 or TRBV6-3, the J gene TRBJ2-1; 12 positions agree with TRBD2. Germline V gene lookup returns CDR1 MNHEY and CDR2 SVGEGT. The trim removed 6 bases at V and 4 bases at J, leaving 13 bases unmatched. There are 18 residues in the CDR3. The CDR3 nucleotides read TGTGCCAGCAGCCCCCTCCCCGGGACTAGCGGGTTTTACAATGAGCAGTTCTTC. Encoded protein: CASSPLPGTSGFYNEQFF.

The chain has TRBV27 and TRBJ1-2; the D is unclear. With 2 bases removed from V and 6 bases from J, the gap between germline ends came to 10 bases. This CDR3 spans 13 amino acids. Germline V gene sequence: CDR1 MNHEY, CDR2 SMNVEV (reference sequence). The CDR3, as DNA: TGTGCCAGCAGTTTACGTTTGTATGATGGCTACACCTTC. Its translation is CASSLRLYDGYTF.

The chain carries TRBV11-2 and TRBJ2-4; TRBD2 is a possible D gene (6 bases). CDR3 length equals 14 residues. V was cut by 2 bases and J by 7 bases, with 12 bases left in between. Germline V gives CDR1 SGHAT, CDR2 FQNNGV. In DNA form, the CDR3 reads TGTGCCAGCAGCTTACCGGGTAGCGGCAACATTCAGTACTTC. Encoded protein: CASSLPGSGNIQYF.

The CDR3 reads CASSRPGAGELFF. CDR3 DNA sequence: TGTGCCAGCAGCCGCCCCGGGGCCGGGGAGCTGTTTTTT. The rearrangement uses TRBV7-3 and TRBJ2-2; D possibly corresponds to TRBD2 (5 bases). Germline CDR1 reads SGHTA; CDR2 reads FQGTGA. Trimming removed 5 bases at V and 6 bases at J, with 10 bases between. This CDR3 has 13 residues.

This clone was observed many times. Distinct nucleotide sequences in the sample also encode this CDR3. This sequence joins TRBV6-5 and TRBJ2-7, with D tentatively TRBD1 (6 bases). Germline CDR1 and CDR2: MNHEY and SVGAGI. This CDR3 region has 12 residues. The CDR3 here is CATGDTEYEQYF. For the CDR3, the DNA is TGTGCTACTGGGGACACTGAATACGAGCAGTACTTC.

The V and J genes are TRBV7-9 and TRBJ2-2; 14 positions match TRBD2. In germline, CDR1 is SEHNR, CDR2 FQNEAQ (reference sequence). The V gene end was trimmed by 5 bases and the J gene end by 7 bases; junction bases not matched to a gene: 6. The CDR3 totals 16 residues. In DNA form, the CDR3 reads TGTGCCAGCAGCGGACGACTAGCGGGAGGGAACGGGGAGCTGTTTTTT. Amino acid sequence: CASSGRLAGGNGELFF.